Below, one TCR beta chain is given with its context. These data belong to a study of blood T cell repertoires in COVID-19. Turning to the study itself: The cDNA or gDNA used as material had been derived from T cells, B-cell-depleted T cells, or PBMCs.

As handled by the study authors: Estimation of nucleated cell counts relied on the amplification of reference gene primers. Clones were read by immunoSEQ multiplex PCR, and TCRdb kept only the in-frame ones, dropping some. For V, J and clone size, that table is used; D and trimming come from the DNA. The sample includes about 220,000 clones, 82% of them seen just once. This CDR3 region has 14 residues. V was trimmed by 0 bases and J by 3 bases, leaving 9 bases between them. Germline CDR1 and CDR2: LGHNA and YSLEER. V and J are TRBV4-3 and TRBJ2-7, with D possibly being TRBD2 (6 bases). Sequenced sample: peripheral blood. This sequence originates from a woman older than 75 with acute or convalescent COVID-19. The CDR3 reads CASSQEGGVYEQYF. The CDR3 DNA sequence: TGCGCCAGCAGCCAAGAAGGCGGGGTCTACGAGCAGTACTTC.